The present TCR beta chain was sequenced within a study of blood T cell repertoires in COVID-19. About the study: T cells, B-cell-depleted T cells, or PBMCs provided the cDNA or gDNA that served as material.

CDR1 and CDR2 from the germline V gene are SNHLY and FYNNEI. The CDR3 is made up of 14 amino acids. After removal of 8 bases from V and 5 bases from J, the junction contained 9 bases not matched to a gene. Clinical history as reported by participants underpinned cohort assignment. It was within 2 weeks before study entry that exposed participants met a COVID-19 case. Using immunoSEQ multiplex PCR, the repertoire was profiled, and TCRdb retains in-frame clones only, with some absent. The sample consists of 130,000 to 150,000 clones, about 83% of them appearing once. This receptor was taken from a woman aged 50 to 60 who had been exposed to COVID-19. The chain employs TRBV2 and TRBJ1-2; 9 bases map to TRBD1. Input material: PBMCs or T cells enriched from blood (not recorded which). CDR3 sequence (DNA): TGTGCCAGCTTTATCCCGGGACAGGGTTATGGCTACACCTTC. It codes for CASFIPGQGYGYTF.